This TCR beta chain was captured by sequencing in a study of brain T cells in children with intractable seizures. Time point of the sample: blood from clinic visit 5 months post-surgery; TSC patient then seizure free. Per the germline V gene, CDR1 is SGHRS and CDR2 is YFSETQ. Trimming pared 0 bases from V and 7 bases from J, leaving 7 bases between. The CDR3 extends over 12 amino acids. Here immunoSEQ multiplex PCR was the method, and the copy in TCRdb shows in-frame clones only, minus some. The repertoire has approximately 330,000 clones, approximately 93% of them found once; the top ten carry about 6%. There are a few counts of this clone. Other DNA sequences from this sample encode an identical CDR3 as well.

The sequence came from a boy younger than two with tuberous sclerosis and intractable seizures. The chain joins TRBV5-1 to TRBJ1-1; D uncertain. The sequences come from peripheral blood, collected roughly 5 months after surgery. The CDR3 here is CASSLGGDEAFF. As DNA, the CDR3 is TGCGCCAGCAGCTTGGGCGGAGATGAAGCTTTCTTT. Complete variable domain (other parts from reference TRBV5-1 and TRBJ1-1): KAGVTQTPRYLIKTRGQQVTLSCSPISGHRSVSWYQQTPGQGLQFLFEYFSETQRNKGNFPGRFSGRQFSNSRSEMNVSTLELGDSALYLCASSLGGDEAFFGQGTRLTVV.